This paragraph covers one T cell receptor (beta chain) sequence. Its recognized antigen is unknown. The input lacks base qualities; no much larger clone sits a single base away. In total, roughly 670 healthy bone marrow donors made up the cohort. All cohort members were sampled while nominally healthy, although unrecorded immune exposures were likely present. The donor was CMV seronegative and was included in the group of a few hundred seronegative cohort members. Every donor gave a peripheral blood sample, and the peripheral blood mononuclear cells from that sample were used for TCR beta sequencing. Genomic DNA extraction from the blood cell samples was performed with the Qiagen DNeasy Blood Extraction Kit. Library preparation was by the immunoSEQ multiplex PCR assay. For the multiplex PCR, a mixture combining 60 forward primers for TCR Vbeta segments and 13 reverse primers for TCR Jbeta segments was used. Amplification of the CDR3 region of rearranged TCR beta genes was performed with a multiplex PCR assay on genomic DNA. On the Illumina HiSeq System, the amplified TCR beta libraries were sequenced as 87-base-pair reads. Turning to the authors' computational methods: A later analysis counted about 80 million unique TCR beta chains across the 550 to 750 repertoires, and some 11 million of these chains were shared by at least two donors. A nearest-neighbor algorithm error-corrected the raw reads and collapsed the reads into unique sequences, merging closely related sequences to remove PCR and sequencing errors. CDR3 sequences were aligned to IMGT reference sequences to assign V, D and J gene segments. For a sequence to be retained, a match of at least six nucleotides was required to both a V gene segment and a J gene segment. A rearrangement was called productive if the CDR3 had no stop codons and remained in frame with V and J, and every other rearrangement was called non-productive. CDR3 was defined according to IMGT convention as the region running from the second conserved V-encoded cysteine to the conserved J-encoded phenylalanine. In an earlier analysis of more than 550 of the donors, sequences lacking an unambiguous match to a single V gene segment were excluded. An earlier analysis of 587 of the donors classified V segments as functional when productive rearrangements were above 56.7% and as segregating when the standard deviation between donors was above 5%. To diagnose cytomegalovirus status from the catalog of TCR beta chain sequences, a statistical classification framework was built. A later analysis assigned V and J genes by comparing TCR nucleotide sequences with IMGT/GENE-DB human TR gene sequences. Using the TCRdist pipeline, a later analysis assigned CDR3 sequences along with most-parsimonious VDJ recombination scenarios. A later analysis defined each TCR beta chain by its CDR3 amino acid sequence plus V-gene family, and excluded reads lacking a unique V-gene family. As a way to deal with suspected cross-contamination and a sequencing artifact, a later analysis dropped hundreds of nucleotide sequences that were highly shared and had low generation probability. For each public chain, a later analysis derived a clonal expansion index from normalized ranks of inferred template counts within each repertoire. A later analysis computed generation probabilities with a VDJ recombination model fitted to out-of-frame rearrangements, and checked the results against IGoR. A later analysis scored TCR-TCR, TCR-HLA and TCR-CMV co-occurrence with hypergeometric tests, applying a repertoire-size bias correction to TCR pairs. To estimate false discovery rates, a later analysis permuted the HLA or CMV assignments 20 times. In a later analysis, co-occurring TCRs were grouped with DBSCAN, and TCRdist sequence similarity was added when clustering was performed within HLA-allele-positive subsets. For co-occurrence clustering, repertoires with fewer than 30,000 or more than 120,000 public chains were excluded, along with four to six repertoires with anomalous nucleotide sharing. The immuneACCESS repertoire file appears here via TCRdb, limited to in-frame rearrangements. These files lack a portion of the clones; in checked studies, under half of the deficit traces to unresolved V genes, and the cause of the others is not known. From that table come the V and J calls and clone size; the DNA was used to work out D and trimming. In all, the sample holds more than 200,000 clones, and less than 85% of those were seen once. The ten largest clones add up to approximately 0.22% of the sample.

The V end loses 8 bases and the J end loses 4 bases, and a stretch of 5 bases separates them. From the germline V gene, CDR1 is SNHLY and CDR2 is FYNNEI. Its CDR3 holds 10 amino acids, cysteine through phenylalanine. CDR3 DNA is the only sequence kept; it has 30 bases, read in frame from the first base. This entry comes from a study of cytomegalovirus exposure and HLA in healthy donors (dated 2017 in TCRdb). Regarding the study in general: According to an earlier analysis of several hundred of the donors, about 179 million T cells yielded over 100 million unique TCR beta sequences and about 280 Gb of sequence data. HLA typing covered class I and class II loci at four-digit resolution. Typing coverage differed by locus: A, B, C, DRB1 and DQB1 were typed in roughly 629-640 donors, DQA1 in 500 to 550, DPA1 in nearly 610, and DPB1 in just under 490. Of the 398 genotyped donors, approximately 80% fell in the genetic ancestry cluster associated with self-reported Caucasian donors. Using immunosequencing, the study profiled T cell repertoires from around 680 subjects and related those repertoires to cytomegalovirus serostatus. Every discovery cohort repertoire had been produced on one sequencing platform. Rather than using new phenotypic data, the later analysis identified candidate immune exposures from TCR beta sequences and from how often those sequences occurred across donors. A separate validation cohort of 90 to 150 different subjects was used in addition to the approximately 700-subject first cohort. Roughly 300 gigabases of sequencing data and approximately 93 million unique TCR sequences were included in an early release covering around 650 HLA-typed donors. The study combined high-throughput TCR immunosequencing, statistical association of individual TCRs with disease status, and machine learning to predict cytomegalovirus infection status. An earlier analysis of approximately 500 of the donors applied high-throughput TCR beta sequencing to assess whether each TCR beta V gene segment acted as functional or pseudogenic. On average, around 240,000 unique TCR beta nucleotide sequences were sequenced per donor among some 430 genotyped donors of the cohort, with roughly 20% of those sequences being non-productive. The study was designed to test whether signatures of past pathogen exposure could be identified by cataloging public T cell receptors. A later analysis re-analyzed previously published TCR beta repertoires from 500 to 700 donors and added high-resolution HLA genotyping to study TCR occurrence patterns. Four or five DR-DQ haplotypes were handled as single units for association and clustering because linkage in the cohort was strong. Donor age, sex, ethnicity and CMV serostatus were collected together with the repertoire data. Genome-wide SNP genotypes for about 60% of the roughly 670 donors were used in a later genetic analysis, which treated that subset as a discovery cohort.

Summary of the overall study and its limitations: The cohort was sequenced for TCR beta chains only, and without alpha or paired-chain data the features that could be detected were limited. A further reported finding was that TCR beta sequences accurately predicted the HLA-A and HLA-B alleles for most subjects in the first cohort. In an earlier analysis of some 640 of the donors, most TCR beta V segments were observed in productive rearrangements about 87% or about 30% of the time, broadly matching IMGT annotations. Because counts were too low, roughly 16 rarely observed V segments, including chromosome 9 orphons, were excluded from the earlier analysis of some 540 of the donors. Some IMGT-functional V segments, including TRBV6-2 and TRBV6-3, could not be distinguished by the 87-base-pair reads and were therefore excluded. A later genetic analysis reported fewer N-insertions in productive TCRs among donors in an Asian-associated ancestry cluster than the roughly 700-donor mean. Roughly uniform sequencing depth across donors was assumed in presence/absence analyses, although this assumption may not hold. Correlated functional status among segregating V segments might be attributable to linkage disequilibrium, but an unknown experimental factor could not be ruled out. Immune exposure information for the cohort was limited to CMV serostatus. In a later analysis, the rate of TCR association differed among HLA loci, with DRB1 alleles having the most associated TCRs and HLA-C alleles having the fewest. In a later analysis, about 16,000 TCR beta sequences were associated with specific HLA alleles at a false discovery rate of 0.05. While some public TCRs were present in many individuals, most TCR sequences turned up only very rarely across donors. In both the original and validation cohorts, the classifier was reported to diagnose cytomegalovirus status with high specificity and sensitivity. According to a later analysis, most CMV-associated TCR beta chains appeared to be HLA-restricted, and the HLA associations seemed to be driven largely by CMV exposure. The authors suggested that the approach could potentially be generalized to other disease states and immunological phenotypes. Because HLA typing was missing for some donors at each locus, association tests included only the typed subset. The study listed 150 to 200 TCR beta chains as associated with cytomegalovirus. An association between a missense DCLRE1C variant and V-gene and J-gene trimming of TCR beta chains was found in a later genetic analysis and replicated in an independent cohort. A cluster of highly shared sequence variants was judged likely to represent a technical artifact of the sequencing pipeline. Strong co-occurrence of HLA alleles, especially DR and DQ, made assigning TCR associations to individual alleles difficult. In a later analysis, several top co-occurrence clusters were reported to appear linked to parvovirus B19, influenza, CMV and Epstein-Barr virus. In a later analysis, HLA-associated TCR beta chains were found to be more clonally expanded and to have lower generation probabilities than equally common non-associated chains. A few of the identified cytomegalovirus-associated TCR beta chains were confirmed in vitro to be specific for cytomegalovirus antigens.

This TCR was recovered from a girl aged 2 to 10 in good health and CMV-seronegative. The sequence is built from TRBV2 and TRBJ2-5; no D gene can be assigned with confidence. Material for sequencing was PBMCs. The nucleotide sequence reads as follows: TGTGCCAGCCTGAGAGAGACCCAGTACTTC. This is translated as CASLRETQYF.